This is a list of T cell receptor beta chains from one sample in a study of blood T cell repertoires in COVID-19. Repertoires were generated with immunoSEQ multiplex PCR, while TCRdb's copy carries only in-frame clones and drops some. The sample lists about 87,000 clones; around 84% were seen once. Sequencing was performed on peripheral blood. The receptors derive from a man aged 35-49 years with acute or convalescent COVID-19. Each CDR3 is given with its conserved first and last residue. Fields, in order: clone size, V gene, D gene, CDR3 length, J gene, CDR3 DNA, CDR3 protein. The D gene is left open where the match is weak. Clone size appears in some rows only: once, few, many, or a class for an expanded clone.

once	TRBV23-1	TRBD2	16	TRBJ2-7	TGCGCCAGCAGTCAATCAGGCGGGAGGATCTCCTACGAGCAGTACTTC	CASSQSGGRISYEQYF
-	TRBV19	-	13	TRBJ1-1	TGTGCCAGTAGATACAGCAGAAACACTGAAGCTTTCTTT	CASRYSRNTEAFF
-	TRBV18	-	15	TRBJ1-1	TGTGCCAGCTCACCCTCCGGGACAAAGAACACTGAAGCTTTCTTT	CASSPSGTKNTEAFF
-	TRBV5-1	-	14	TRBJ2-7	TGCGCCAGCAGCTTGACGGGTTTCTCCTACGAGCAGTACTTC	CASSLTGFSYEQYF
-	TRBV2	TRBD1	13	TRBJ1-4	TGTGCCAGCAGAAAGGACAGGCCTGAAAAACTGTTTTTT	CASRKDRPEKLFF
-	TRBV4-2	-	15	TRBJ2-1	TGTGCCAGCACCCAGGGGGGGGGCCGTCAAATTGAGCAGTTCTTC	CASTQGGGRQIEQFF
-	TRBV19	TRBD1	15	TRBJ1-3	TGTGCCAGTACCATGGGACAGGGCTCTGGAAACACCATATATTTT	CASTMGQGSGNTIYF
-	TRBV9	TRBD2	17	TRBJ2-4	TGTGCCAGCAGCGTAGGCGTAGCGGGGGGGGACAAAAACATTCAGTACTTC	CASSVGVAGGDKNIQYF
-	TRBV12-3/TRBV12-4	-	12	TRBJ2-7	TGTGCCAGCAGTCCTACTTTCTACGAGCAGTACTTC	CASSPTFYEQYF
-	TRBV7-6	TRBD2	15	TRBJ2-7	TGTGCCAGCAGCTTAGTCTTAGCGGGTGAATACGAGCAGTACTTC	CASSLVLAGEYEQYF
-	TRBV6-5	-	13	TRBJ2-7	TGTGCCAGCAGTTACTCGAGCTCCTACGAGCAGTACTTC	CASSYSSSYEQYF
-	TRBV7-9	TRBD1	15	TRBJ2-7	TGTGCCAGCAGCTTTCGGACAGGGCCCATCTACGAGCAGTACTTC	CASSFRTGPIYEQYF
-	TRBV10-1	-	16	TRBJ2-3	TGCGCCAGCAGTGAGCCCGGGGGACAGAGCACAGATACGCAGTATTTT	CASSEPGGQSTDTQYF
-	TRBV7-9	TRBD2	15	TRBJ2-7	TGTGCCAGCAGCATACCGGGACTAGCATTCTACGAGCAGTACTTC	CASSIPGLAFYEQYF
-	TRBV7-2	TRBD1	14	TRBJ1-1	TGTGCCAGCAAGCGGACAGGGACGGCCACTGAAGCTTTCTTT	CASKRTGTATEAFF
-	TRBV5-1	-	16	TRBJ2-6	TGCGCCAGCAGCTACGGGGGGACACCAGGGGCCAACGTCCTGACTTTC	CASSYGGTPGANVLTF
-	TRBV6-5	-	12	TRBJ2-1	TGTGCCAGCAGCCAGGGCTACAATGAGCAGTTCTTC	CASSQGYNEQFF
-	TRBV5-6	-	13	TRBJ2-7	TGTGCCAGCAGCTTGGTTACGACAGTCGAGCAGTACTTC	CASSLVTTVEQYF
-	TRBV29-1	-	15	TRBJ2-5	TGCAGCGTTCAGGGGCTTGGGGCCATCCAAGAGACCCAGTACTTC	CSVQGLGAIQETQYF
-	TRBV5-1	TRBD1	12	TRBJ2-7	TGCGCCAGCAGCACGACAGGGGCTGAGCAGTACTTC	CASSTTGAEQYF
-	TRBV19	-	15	TRBJ2-1	TGTGCCAGTAGTATAGGTGGGACAACGGCTAGGGAGCAGTTCTTC	CASSIGGTTAREQFF
-	TRBV5-5	TRBD2	15	TRBJ2-1	TGTGCCAGCAGCTACCTCCACGGGGGGTCCGATGAGCAGTTCTTC	CASSYLHGGSDEQFF
-	TRBV7-2	TRBD1	13	TRBJ2-1	TGTGCCAGCAGCTTTGACAGGGGGCAACGGCAGTTCTTC	CASSFDRGQRQFF
-	TRBV6-1	TRBD1	17	TRBJ1-4	TGTGCCAGCAGTGAATTCGGACAGGGCTATTCTAATGAAAAACTGTTTTTT	CASSEFGQGYSNEKLFF
many	TRBV5-1	TRBD1	15	TRBJ1-1	TGCGCCAGCAGCCCCGGACAGGAAATGAACACTGAAGCTTTCTTT	CASSPGQEMNTEAFF
few	TRBV5-1	-	16	TRBJ1-1	TGCGCCAGCAGCTCCAAGGAAAGGAGCATGAACACTGAAGCTTTCTTT	CASSSKERSMNTEAFF
once	TRBV7-9	-	14	TRBJ1-2	TGTGCCAGCAGCGTACTTACAGGTGCCTATGGCTACACCTTC	CASSVLTGAYGYTF
-	TRBV2	-	14	TRBJ2-7	TGTGCCCAACAAGGGAGTTATTCAACCTACGAGCAGTACTTC	CAQQGSYSTYEQYF
-	TRBV10-3	TRBD1	12	TRBJ1-2	TGTGCCATCAGTTGGGACAGCAATGGCTACACCTTC	CAISWDSNGYTF
-	TRBV19	-	13	TRBJ2-2	TGTGCCAGTAGTAGGGGGGGGCCCGGGGAGCTGTTTTTT	CASSRGGPGELFF
-	TRBV6-5	TRBD2	15	TRBJ2-3	TGTGCCAGCAGGAAACTAGCGGGGGGCACAGATACGCAGTATTTT	CASRKLAGGTDTQYF
once	TRBV2	-	15	TRBJ2-1	TGTGCCAGCAGTGTAAGGGATGGGGCTGGGAATGAGCAGTTCTTC	CASSVRDGAGNEQFF
once	TRBV25-1	-	15	TRBJ2-7	TGTGCCAGCAACCAAGAGGGGGGGAGCTCCTACGAGCAGTACTTC	CASNQEGGSSYEQYF
-	TRBV30	-	12	TRBJ2-4	TGTGCCTGGAGTACAGAGAAAAACATTCAGTACTTC	CAWSTEKNIQYF
-	TRBV20-1	TRBD1	12	TRBJ1-1	TGCAGTGCTCGTGGACAGGGATTTGTGGCTTTCTTT	CSARGQGFVAFF
-	TRBV5-1	-	16	TRBJ2-1	TGCGCCAGCAGCTTGGCCCCGAGCGGGACACTCAATGAGCAGTTCTTC	CASSLAPSGTLNEQFF
-	TRBV5-6	-	14	TRBJ1-5	TGTGCCAGCAGCTTTTTACAGAGCAATCAGCCCCAGCATTTT	CASSFLQSNQPQHF
-	TRBV19	TRBD2	16	TRBJ2-1	TGTGCCAGTAGCTCCTCCGGGACTAGCGGGCCTAATGAGCAGTTCTTC	CASSSSGTSGPNEQFF
once	TRBV7-2	-	14	TRBJ1-1	TGTGCCAGCAGCTTCAGGGGATCTAACACTGAAGCTTTCTTT	CASSFRGSNTEAFF
-	TRBV11-1	TRBD2	15	TRBJ2-1	TGTGCCAGCAGGTCCGGGACTAGGGGTTTCAATGAGCAGTTCTTC	CASRSGTRGFNEQFF
-	TRBV24-1	TRBD2	17	TRBJ2-1	TGTGCCACCAGTGATTTAACTCCGGGACTAGCGGGAGAAATCCAGTTCTTC	CATSDLTPGLAGEIQFF
-	TRBV18	-	15	TRBJ1-1	TGTGCCAGCTCACCGGTGAATGGAGATGGGTCTGAAGCTTTCTTT	CASSPVNGDGSEAFF
-	TRBV5-6	-	14	TRBJ2-5	TGTGCCAGCATCCGTGCCGGGACTGGAGAGACCCAGTACTTC	CASIRAGTGETQYF
few	TRBV5-1	-	16	TRBJ2-7	TGCGCCAGCAGCGCCGGACAGCCACTCACCCACTACGAGCAGTACTTC	CASSAGQPLTHYEQYF
-	TRBV7-2	-	16	TRBJ2-2	TGTGCCAGCAGCACGAGGACAGCCGCGAACACCGGGGAGCTGTTTTTT	CASSTRTAANTGELFF
-	TRBV12-5	TRBD1	15	TRBJ1-5	TGTGCTAGTGCCTCGGACAGGTTTGGCAATCAGCCCCAGCATTTT	CASASDRFGNQPQHF